This entry concerns a single TCR beta chain. Its specific antigen is unknown. The record has no base qualities; no much larger clone is one base away. The cohort was made up of 500 to 800 healthy bone marrow donors. All cohort members were sampled while nominally healthy, although unrecorded immune exposures were likely present. The donor tested CMV seropositive and was one of the 289 seropositive cohort members. A peripheral blood sample was collected from each donor, and TCR beta sequencing was performed on peripheral blood mononuclear cells. The Qiagen DNeasy Blood Extraction Kit was used to extract genomic DNA from the blood cell samples. The source of the sample is a study of cytomegalovirus exposure and HLA in healthy donors (dated by TCRdb to 2016 to 2017). Background on the whole study: In an earlier analysis of 587 of the donors, 276 Gb of sequence data and approximately 100 million unique TCR beta sequences from roughly 180 million T cells were reported. An early release that covered fewer than 750 HLA-typed donors contained approximately 300 gigabases of sequencing data and tens of millions of unique TCR sequences. The genetic ancestry cluster associated with self-reported Caucasian donors included 81% of the roughly 400 genotyped donors. The study aimed to test whether signatures of past pathogen exposure could be identified by cataloging public T cell receptors. Using immunosequencing, the study profiled T cell repertoires from some 670 subjects and related those repertoires to cytomegalovirus serostatus. Besides the first cohort of more than 650 subjects, a separate validation cohort made up of some 110 different subjects was used. To predict cytomegalovirus infection status, the study brought together high-throughput TCR immunosequencing, statistical association of individual TCRs with disease status, and machine learning. A later analysis re-analyzed previously published TCR beta repertoires from roughly 690 donors and added high-resolution HLA genotyping to study TCR occurrence patterns. Rather than drawing on any new phenotypic data, the later analysis identified candidate immune exposures from TCR beta sequences and the way those sequences occurred across donors. To decide whether each TCR beta V gene segment behaved as functional or pseudogenic, an earlier analysis of some 570 of the donors relied on high-throughput TCR beta sequencing. Donor age, sex, ethnicity and CMV serostatus were collected together with the repertoire data. A later genetic analysis used genome-wide SNP genotypes for about 65% of the 666 donors, treating that subset as a discovery cohort. All discovery cohort repertoires had been generated using a single sequencing platform. HLA typing included class I and class II loci at four-digit resolution. The number of donors typed differed by locus, with about 629-630 for A, B, C, DRB1 and DQB1, more than 500 for DQA1, about 610 for DPA1, and around 430 for DPB1. Roughly five DR-DQ haplotypes were treated as single units for association and clustering because of strong linkage in the cohort. Across 398 genotyped donors of the cohort, an average of roughly 250,000 unique TCR beta nucleotide sequences per donor were sequenced, and roughly 20% of those sequences were non-productive.

Broad study findings and their caveats: V-gene and J-gene trimming of TCR beta chains was associated with a missense DCLRE1C variant in a later genetic analysis, and the association was replicated in an independent cohort. A further reported finding was that TCR beta sequences accurately predicted the HLA-A and HLA-B alleles for most subjects in the first cohort. In this cohort, only TCR beta chains were sequenced, and detectable features were limited by the absence of alpha or paired-chain data. A cluster of highly shared sequence variants was judged likely to represent a technical artifact of the sequencing pipeline. While some public TCRs were present in many individuals, most TCR sequences turned up only very rarely across donors. Because the 87-base-pair reads could not distinguish some IMGT-functional V segments, including TRBV6-2 and TRBV6-3, those segments were excluded. Three of the identified cytomegalovirus-associated TCR beta chains were confirmed in vitro to be specific for cytomegalovirus antigens. In a later analysis, most CMV-associated TCR beta chains were found to appear HLA-restricted, with HLA associations seemingly driven largely by CMV exposure. The earlier analysis of approximately 560 of the donors excluded seventeen rarely observed V segments, including chromosome 9 orphons, because counts were too low. Compared with the roughly 600-donor mean, donors in an Asian-associated ancestry cluster had fewer N-insertions in productive TCRs, according to a later genetic analysis. According to a later analysis, parvovirus B19, influenza, CMV and Epstein-Barr virus appeared linked to several top co-occurrence clusters. Specific HLA alleles were associated with roughly 16,000 TCR beta sequences at a false discovery rate of 0.05 in a later analysis. The authors suggested that the approach could potentially be extended to other disease states and immunological phenotypes. The study listed 150 to 200 TCR beta chains as associated with cytomegalovirus. Strong co-occurrence of HLA alleles, especially DR and DQ, made assigning TCR associations to individual alleles difficult. HLA typing was unavailable for some donors at each locus, so association tests used only the typed subset. The classifier was reported to diagnose cytomegalovirus status with high specificity and sensitivity in both the original cohort and the validation cohort. A later analysis found that HLA-associated TCR beta chains were more clonally expanded and had lower generation probabilities than equally common non-associated chains. Roughly uniform sequencing depth across donors was assumed in presence/absence analyses, although this assumption may not hold. In a later analysis, the rate of TCR association differed among HLA loci, with DRB1 alleles having the most associated TCRs and HLA-C alleles having the fewest. The only immune exposure information available for the cohort was CMV serostatus. Linkage disequilibrium might explain the correlated functional status among segregating V segments, but an unknown experimental factor could not be excluded. Broadly in line with IMGT annotations, most TCR beta V segments showed up in productive rearrangements about 87% or about 30% of the time in an earlier analysis of several hundred of the donors.

Germline trimming amounts to 0 bases on V and 3 bases on J, with 4 as the count of junction bases outside the gene matches. CDR1 and CDR2 were assigned from the germline V gene as SGHRS and YFSETQ. The CDR3 sequence holds 15 residues, the cysteine and phenylalanine included. Only the CDR3 part of the read is kept: 45 bases, read in frame from the first base. The method behind the library was the immunoSEQ multiplex PCR assay. The multiplex PCR relied on a mix of 60 forward primers for TCR Vbeta segments and 13 reverse primers for TCR Jbeta segments. The CDR3 region of rearranged TCR beta genes was amplified from genomic DNA with a multiplex PCR assay. The amplified TCR beta libraries were sequenced on the Illumina HiSeq System as 87-base-pair reads. Concerning the study's data processing: Across the 640 or so repertoires, a later analysis counted 78 million or so unique TCR beta chains, around 11 million of which were shared by at least two donors. Raw reads were error-corrected and collapsed into unique sequences with a nearest-neighbor algorithm that merged closely related sequences to remove PCR and sequencing errors. V, D and J gene segments were assigned by aligning CDR3 sequences to IMGT reference sequences. Each retained sequence needed at least a six-nucleotide match to both a V gene segment and a J gene segment. A rearrangement was called productive if the CDR3 had no stop codons and remained in frame with V and J, and every other rearrangement was called non-productive. CDR3 was defined by IMGT convention, running from the second conserved V-encoded cysteine to the conserved J-encoded phenylalanine. In an earlier analysis of 550 to 650 of the donors, sequences lacking an unambiguous match to a single V gene segment were excluded. In an earlier analysis of approximately 590 of the donors, a V segment was called functional when productive rearrangements were above 56.7%, and segregating when the standard deviation between donors exceeded 5%. A statistical classification framework was built for diagnosing cytomegalovirus status from the catalog of TCR beta chain sequences. A later analysis assigned V and J genes by comparing TCR nucleotide sequences with IMGT/GENE-DB human TR gene sequences. The TCRdist pipeline was used in a later analysis to assign CDR3 sequences and most-parsimonious VDJ recombination scenarios. A later analysis defined each TCR beta chain by its CDR3 amino acid sequence plus V-gene family, and excluded reads lacking a unique V-gene family. In a later analysis, 450 to 600 highly shared, low-generation-probability nucleotide sequences were removed to address suspected cross-contamination and a sequencing artifact. In a later analysis, a clonal expansion index for each public chain was calculated from normalized within-repertoire ranks of inferred template counts. In a later analysis, generation probabilities were computed with a VDJ recombination model fitted to out-of-frame rearrangements, and the resulting probabilities were checked against IGoR. A later analysis scored TCR-TCR, TCR-HLA and TCR-CMV co-occurrence with hypergeometric tests, applying a repertoire-size bias correction to TCR pairs. To estimate false discovery rates, a later analysis permuted the HLA or CMV assignments 20 times. In a later analysis, co-occurring TCRs were grouped using DBSCAN, and TCRdist sequence similarity was added for clustering within HLA-allele-positive subsets. Repertoires with fewer than 30,000 or more than 120,000 public chains, plus five repertoires with anomalous nucleotide sharing, were excluded from co-occurrence clustering. TCRdb took over this immuneACCESS table, retaining in-frame rearrangements with V and J assigned. Such tables are incomplete; in checked studies, under half of the missing clones stem from an unresolved V gene, and the remainder is unexplained. V and J calls and clone size follow that table, whereas D and trimming were derived from the DNA. In this sample the table shows some 170,000 clones, about 75% of which occur a single time. The ten largest clones add up to 6% to 7% of the sample.

The chain joins TRBV5-1 to TRBJ2-7, with TRBD2 matching 9 junction bases. This TCR was recovered from a man between 40 and 49 years old in good health and CMV-seropositive. Sequencing was done on a sample of PBMCs. The sequenced DNA is TGCGCCAGCAGCTTGGGTCTAGCGGGGCACTACGAGCAGTACTTC. It is translated as CASSLGLAGHYEQYF.